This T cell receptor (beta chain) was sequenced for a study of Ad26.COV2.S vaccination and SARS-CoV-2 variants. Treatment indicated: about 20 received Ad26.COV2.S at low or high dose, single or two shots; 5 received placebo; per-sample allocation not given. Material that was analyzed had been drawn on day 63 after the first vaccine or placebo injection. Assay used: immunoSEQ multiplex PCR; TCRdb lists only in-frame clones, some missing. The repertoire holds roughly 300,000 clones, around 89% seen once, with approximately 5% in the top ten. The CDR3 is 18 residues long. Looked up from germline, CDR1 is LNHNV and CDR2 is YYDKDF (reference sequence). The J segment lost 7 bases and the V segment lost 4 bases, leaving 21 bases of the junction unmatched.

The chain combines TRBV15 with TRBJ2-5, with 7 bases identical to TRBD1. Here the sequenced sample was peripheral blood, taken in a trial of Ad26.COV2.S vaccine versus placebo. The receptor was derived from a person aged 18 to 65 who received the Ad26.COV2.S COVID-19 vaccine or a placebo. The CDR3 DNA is TGTGCCACCAGCAAAGGAAGGGCAACAGGGGCGATTCAAAGGACCCAGTACTTC. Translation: CATSKGRATGAIQRTQYF.